This entry lists 30 T cell receptor beta chains sequenced from one sample in a study of blood T cell repertoires in COVID-19. Sequencing was performed with immunoSEQ multiplex PCR; in TCRdb, only in-frame clones are kept and a portion is missing. The sample shows roughly 70,000 clones, 84% of them seen only once. The sample taken for sequencing was peripheral blood. All receptors derive from a human donor in a cohort sampled during active COVID-19.

The chain employs TRBV3-1 (or the pseudogene TRBV3-2) and TRBJ1-6, with 9 bases matching TRBD1. Germline V gene sequence: CDR1 LGHDT, CDR2 YNNKEL (reference sequence). V lost 4 bases, J lost 9 bases, and 7 bases stayed unmatched. This CDR3 contains 15 residues. This chain's CDR3 is CASSPETTGGSPLHF. The CDR3 DNA sequence: TGTGCCAGCAGCCCAGAGACGACAGGGGGTTCACCCCTCCACTTT.

The chain recombines TRBV5-6 with TRBJ2-2; 7 bases are shared with TRBD1. V gave up 0 bases and J gave up 0 bases; unmatched junction bases: 8. This CDR3 has 18 amino acids. In germline, CDR1 is SGHDT, CDR2 YYEEEE. In DNA form, the CDR3 reads TGTGCCAGCAGCTTGGGTGGGGCAGGGGGACCGAACACCGGGGAGCTGTTTTTT. It encodes CASSLGGAGGPNTGELFF.

This chain connects TRBV5-4 to TRBJ2-7, with TRBD1 matching 7 bases. Germline CDR1 is SGHNT and CDR2 is YYREEE (reference sequence). Germline trimming cut 0 bases from V and 6 bases from J; bases unmatched to any gene: 9. This CDR3 has 15 amino acids. CDR3 coding DNA: TGTGCCAGCAGCTTGGCCGGTAACAGGGGTGGCGAGCAGTACTTC. Amino acid sequence: CASSLAGNRGGEQYF.

This clone was found once. The chain uses TRBV2 and TRBJ2-4; D remains ambiguous. This CDR3 has 9 amino acids. Germline V lookup: CDR1 SNHLY, CDR2 FYNNEI. Trimming stripped 7 bases from V and 8 bases from J, with 3 bases between. The DNA of the CDR3 is TGTGCCAGCATCGACATTCAGTACTTC. Protein: CASIDIQYF.

This rearrangement joins TRBV6-5 to TRBJ2-5; D uncertain. Trimming pared 6 bases from V and 1 base from J, leaving 3 bases between. The germline V gene encodes CDR1 MNHEY and CDR2 SVGAGI. This CDR3 has 11 amino acids. The CDR3 DNA follows: TGTGCCAGCAGCCGCCAAGAGACCCAGTACTTC. Translated, it gives CASSRQETQYF.

This sequence joins TRBV10-3 and TRBJ1-2; 12 bases fit TRBD1. CDR3 length equals 13 residues. V lost 10 bases to trimming and J lost 3 bases; unmatched junction nucleotides: 3. CDR1 and CDR2 from the germline V gene are ENHRY and SYGVKD. The CDR3 sequence: CATGTGGDYGYTF. Written as DNA, the CDR3 is TGTGCCACCGGGACAGGGGGCGACTATGGCTACACCTTC.

This chain links TRBV9 with TRBJ2-3; TRBD1 matches 7 bases. The CDR3 loop spans 16 amino acids. Per germline, CDR1 SGDLS and CDR2 YYNGEE. Trimming removed 0 bases from V and 3 bases from J; junction bases left unmatched: 7. CDR3 bases: TGTGCCAGCAGCGTAGTGAGTACAGGGGTTACAGATACGCAGTATTTT. Translating gives CASSVVSTGVTDTQYF. Full variable domain (rest looked up from reference TRBV9 and TRBJ2-3): DSGVTQTPKHLITATGQRVTLRCSPRSGDLSVYWYQQSLDQGLQFLIQYYNGEERAKGNILERFSAQQFPDLHSELNLSSLELGDSALYFCASSVVSTGVTDTQYFGPGTRLTVL.

The genes are TRBV7-9 and TRBJ2-7, with TRBD2 identical over 10 bases. The CDR3 is 14 amino acids. V dropped 5 bases and J dropped 6; count of bases not matched to a gene: 7. Germline V CDR1 and CDR2: SEHNR, FQNEAQ (reference sequence). In nucleotides, the CDR3 is TGTGCCAGCAGCACAAGCGGGGGGGCGCGCGAGCAGTACTTC. Amino acid sequence: CASSTSGGAREQYF.

This clone was seen only once. This chain uses TRBV5-5 with TRBJ1-6; D gene uncertain. The germline V gene encodes CDR1 SGHKS and CDR2 YYEKEE (reference sequence). The CDR3 loop spans 13 amino acids. V lost 0 bases and J 8 bases, leaving 6 bases between the germline ends. The CDR3 loop reads CASSLDGDSPLHF. In nucleotides, the CDR3 is TGTGCCAGCAGCTTGGACGGGGATTCACCCCTCCACTTT.

This sequence joins TRBV5-4 and TRBJ2-3, with 9 bases matching TRBD2. Germline V CDR1 and CDR2: SGHNT, YYREEE (reference sequence). The CDR3 extends over 17 amino acids. V shed 5 bases, J shed 6 bases, and the junction held 16 bases outside the gene matches. Here the CDR3 DNA reads TGTGCCAGCAGGGAGGGTATCCGCGGGGGGGCCGCGGATACGCAGTATTTT. Translated: CASREGIRGGAADTQYF.

J is TRBJ2-6 and V is TRBV5-1, with TRBD2 identical over 8 bases. The junction had 2 bases not matched to a gene; V was cut back by 0 bases and J by 0 bases. The CDR3 extends over 17 amino acids. Germline lookup yields CDR1 SGHRS and CDR2 YFSETQ. In DNA, the CDR3 is TGCGCCAGCAGCTTGGGGGGGACTAGCTCTGGGGCCAACGTCCTGACTTTC. It yields the protein CASSLGGTSSGANVLTF. Full variable domain (missing parts from reference TRBV5-1 and TRBJ2-6): KAGVTQTPRYLIKTRGQQVTLSCSPISGHRSVSWYQQTPGQGLQFLFEYFSETQRNKGNFPGRFSGRQFSNSRSEMNVSTLELGDSALYLCASSLGGTSSGANVLTFGAGSRLTVL.

The chain is built from TRBV23-1 and TRBJ2-7; the match to TRBD2 covers 8 bases. TRBV23-1 belongs to the ORF category, with a function that is uncertain. CDR3 length equals 16 residues. The ends lost 0 bases at V and 0 bases at J; junction bases unmatched: 4. The CDR3: CASSQSRRGDSYEQYF. For the CDR3, the DNA is TGCGCCAGCAGTCAATCGAGGCGGGGGGACTCCTACGAGCAGTACTTC.

J is TRBJ2-1 and V is TRBV4-3, with D maybe TRBD1 (5 bases). CDR3 length: 16 residues. V gave up 1 base and J gave up 3 bases, with 13 bases separating them. Germline CDR1 and CDR2: LGHNA and YSLEER. The CDR3 protein is CASSQGGSTGYNEQFF. The CDR3 nucleotides are TGCGCCAGCAGCCAAGGGGGCTCGACGGGCTACAATGAGCAGTTCTTC.

This clone was recorded a few times. The chain has TRBV18 and TRBJ2-7; 8 nucleotides agree with TRBD1. V shed 3 bases, J shed 9 bases, and the junction held 10 bases outside the gene matches. The germline V gene encodes CDR1 KGHSH and CDR2 LQKENI. This CDR3 region has 14 residues. CDR3 sequence reads: CASSPNDRGFGQYF. The CDR3 DNA sequence: TGTGCCAGCTCACCTAACGACAGGGGCTTTGGGCAGTACTTC.

J is TRBJ2-5 and V is TRBV11-3; TRBD1 matches at 9 bases. Germline CDR1 is SGHNT and CDR2 is YENEEA. The CDR3 sequence is 13 residues long. V lost 1 base and J lost 8; bases outside the gene matches: 2. The CDR3 here is CASSLGTGDTQYF. DNA of the CDR3: TGTGCCAGCAGCTTAGGGACAGGGGACACCCAGTACTTC. Variable domain in full (rest from reference TRBV11-3 and TRBJ2-5): EAGVVQSPRYKIIEKKQPVAFWCNPISGHNTLYWYLQNLGQGPELLIRYENEEAVDDSQLPKDRFSAERLKGVDSTLKIQPAELGDSAVYLCASSLGTGDTQYFGPGTRLLVL.

This chain uses TRBV10-3 with TRBJ1-3; D unresolved. Trimming cost V 6 bases and J 0 bases, with 12 bases left between them. Germline-derived CDR1 and CDR2 are ENHRY and SYGVKD. The CDR3 extends over 15 amino acids. In DNA, the CDR3 is TGTGCCATCAGCGACGGAGCCAGCTCTGGAAACACCATATATTTT. Translation gives CAISDGASSGNTIYF.

The chain uses TRBV9 and TRBJ2-7, with D possibly being TRBD1 (6 bases). V gave up 0 bases and J gave up 3 bases, with 13 bases separating them. Germline CDR1 SGDLS, CDR2 YYNGEE. The CDR3 has 15 residues. The CDR3 bases are TGTGCCAGCAGCGTAGGGAGACAGGCGAACTACGAGCAGTACTTC. Its translation: CASSVGRQANYEQYF.

The V and J genes are TRBV27 and TRBJ1-6; TRBD1 matches 7 bases. The V gene end was trimmed by 7 bases and the J gene end by 6 bases; junction bases not matched to a gene: 12. CDR1 is MNHEY, CDR2 SMNVEV, per germline (reference sequence). The CDR3 is 16 residues long. Here the CDR3 DNA reads TGTGCCAGCACCACCCTAGGGGGCCTGGGTAATTCACCCCTCCACTTT. Its translation: CASTTLGGLGNSPLHF.

The J gene is TRBJ1-5, the V gene TRBV5-8; 8 positions match TRBD1. J was trimmed by 1 base and V by 4 bases; bases with no gene match: 10. The germline V gene has CDR1 SGHTS and CDR2 YDEGEE. CDR3 length: 17 residues. The CDR3 DNA is TGTGCCAGCAGCAAGGGGACAGGCCCTGGGAGCAATCAGCCCCAGCATTTT. Its translation: CASSKGTGPGSNQPQHF.

The chain employs TRBV28 and TRBJ1-3; D call uncertain. V gave up 5 bases and J gave up 6 bases, with 5 bases separating them. CDR1 and CDR2 from the germline V gene are MDHEN and SYDVKM. CDR3 length: 11 amino acids. The CDR3: CASSILNTIYF. The CDR3 DNA follows: TGTGCCAGCAGTATCCTAAACACCATATATTTT.

V is TRBV6-5 and J is TRBJ2-5; possibly TRBD1 for D (6 bases). The V end was cut by 6 bases, the J end by 3 bases, with 11 bases between. The germline CDR1 and CDR2 sequences are MNHEY and SVGAGI. The CDR3 covers 13 residues. CDR3: CASSRGQKETQYF. The CDR3 region has the DNA TGTGCCAGCAGCCGAGGACAGAAAGAGACCCAGTACTTC.

V and J are TRBV27 and TRBJ2-2, with D perhaps matching TRBD2 (6 bases). The germline V gene encodes CDR1 MNHEY and CDR2 SMNVEV (reference sequence). The V end lost 3 bases, the J end lost 8 bases, and 10 bases lay between the germline ends. The CDR3 has 13 amino acids. The CDR3 sequence: CASSLSGRGELFF. In DNA, the CDR3 is TGTGCCAGCAGTTTGAGTGGGAGGGGGGAGCTGTTTTTT.

The chain joins TRBV13 to TRBJ2-5; tentatively, D is TRBD2 (7 bases). Germline V gene data show CDR1 as PRHDT and CDR2 as FYEKMQ (reference sequence). The CDR3 length is 17 residues. Trimming shortened V by 5 bases and J by 5 bases, and 24 bases separated the two germline ends. CDR3 sequence reads: CASSHGGDIRGRETQYF. CDR3 coding DNA: TGTGCCAGCAGCCATGGGGGGGACATCCGAGGGAGGGAGACCCAGTACTTC. The variable domain in full, completed from reference TRBV13 and TRBJ2-5, reads AAGVIQSPRHLIKEKRETATLKCYPIPRHDTVYWYQQGPGQDPQFLISFYEKMQSDKGSIPDRFSAQQFSDYHSELNMSSLELGDSALYFCASSHGGDIRGRETQYFGPGTRLLVL.

V is TRBV6-2 or TRBV6-3 and J is TRBJ1-6; no firm D call. The V end lost 4 bases, the J end lost 7 bases, and 11 bases lay between the germline ends. The V gene's germline CDR1 is MNHEY and CDR2 SVGEGT. The CDR3 sequence is 14 residues long. DNA of the CDR3: TGTGCCAGCAGTTTTAGGGAGTCAAATTCACCCCTCCACTTT. It specifies CASSFRESNSPLHF.

The CDR3 DNA reads as TGTGCCAGCAGCCGTAGCGGGGGGGGCCAATTAGAGACCCAGTACTTC. Its protein is CASSRSGGGQLETQYF. The chain carries TRBV5-4 and TRBJ2-5; 11 nucleotides agree with TRBD2. This CDR3 contains 16 residues. CDR1 is SGHNT and CDR2 is YYREEE in the germline V gene (reference sequence). Trimming cost V 4 bases and J 4 bases; bases outside gene matches: 9.

This chain uses TRBV5-6 with TRBJ2-1; TRBD2 matches at 12 bases. This CDR3 contains 13 residues. Losses at the gene ends were 8 bases for V and 8 bases for J; bases not matched to a gene: 5. Germline V gene data show CDR1 as SGHDT and CDR2 as YYEEEE. The CDR3 DNA reads as TGTGCCAGTGGACTAGCGGGGAACCATGAGCAGTTCTTC. Its translation: CASGLAGNHEQFF.

As DNA, the CDR3 is TGCACCAGCAGCCCCGCAGTTAGCGGGGAGGTTAGCGAGCAGTACTTC. It specifies CTSSPAVSGEVSEQYF. The chain recombines TRBV1 with TRBJ2-7; no DNA check was done on the table's D call, TRBD2. TRBV1 corresponds to a pseudogene. The CDR3 totals 16 residues.

This chain links TRBV5-1 with TRBJ2-1, with D perhaps matching TRBD1 (6 bases). The CDR3 sequence is 13 residues long. Germline CDR1 and CDR2: SGHRS and YFSETQ. Trimming left V 3 bases short and J 14 bases short, with 18 bases between. The CDR3 DNA sequence: TGCGCCAGCAGCTGGGAAAGTAGACAGGAGAAGTTCTTC. It yields the protein CASSWESRQEKFF.

This rearrangement joins TRBV7-9 to TRBJ2-5; D not resolved. CDR1 and CDR2 from the germline V gene are SEHNR and FQNEAQ (reference sequence). Trimming stripped 5 bases from V and 2 bases from J, with 6 bases between. This CDR3 is built from 12 residues. CDR3 in amino acids: CASSVIQETQYF. The DNA for the CDR3 is TGTGCCAGCAGCGTAATACAAGAGACCCAGTACTTC.

The chain links TRBV4-3 to TRBJ2-2, with D unresolved. V lost 0 bases, J lost 0 bases, and 11 bases lay in between. The CDR3 contains 17 residues. Germline-derived CDR1 and CDR2 are LGHNA and YSLEER. This CDR3 is CASSQDLSVANTGELFF. As DNA, the CDR3 is TGCGCCAGCAGCCAAGATCTCTCGGTAGCGAACACCGGGGAGCTGTTTTTT.